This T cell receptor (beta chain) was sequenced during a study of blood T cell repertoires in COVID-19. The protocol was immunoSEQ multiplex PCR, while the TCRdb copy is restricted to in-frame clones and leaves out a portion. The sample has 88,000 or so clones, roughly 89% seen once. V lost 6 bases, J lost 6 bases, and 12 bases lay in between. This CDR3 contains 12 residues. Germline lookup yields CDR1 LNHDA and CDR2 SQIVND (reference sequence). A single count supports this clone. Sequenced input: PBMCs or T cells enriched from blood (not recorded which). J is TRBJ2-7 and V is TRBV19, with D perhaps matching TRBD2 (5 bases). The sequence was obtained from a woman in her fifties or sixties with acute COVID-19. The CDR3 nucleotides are TGTGCCAGTAGGACCGAGGGTTCCGAGCAGTACTTC. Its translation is CASRTEGSEQYF.